The table lists the clone carrying this T cell receptor (beta chain) with a count of one. Within the sample, other DNA sequences also encode this same CDR3. The record originates from a study of blood T cell repertoires in COVID-19. Authors' data handling: Scientists estimated how many nucleated cells there were by amplifying reference gene primers. Profiled with immunoSEQ multiplex PCR; TCRdb holds only in-frame clones, not every one. V and J calls plus clone size are reproduced from that table; the DNA served to infer D and trimming. The data contain 97,000 or so clones, around 81% of them seen just once; the ten biggest clones take up 4.1%. The CDR3 sequence is 11 residues long. Germline V gene data show CDR1 as KGHDR and CDR2 as SFDVKD. V lost 5 bases to trimming and J lost 9 bases, with 7 bases between them.

Input material: peripheral blood. This TCR was recovered from a man aged 60-69 years with acute or convalescent COVID-19. V gene TRBV24-1 combines with J gene TRBJ1-5, with D possibly matching TRBD1 (6 bases). The CDR3 spells CATSGGGPQHF. CDR3 DNA: TGTGCCACCAGTGGAGGGGGGCCCCAGCATTTT.